A single sample is the source of the 11 T cell receptor beta chains below, sequenced in a study of blood T cell repertoires in COVID-19. Using immunoSEQ multiplex PCR, the repertoire was profiled, and TCRdb retains in-frame clones only, with some absent. The sample has roughly 240,000 clones; almost 85% are singletons. Sample: peripheral blood. The receptors shown here come from a woman older than 75 with acute or convalescent COVID-19.

As DNA, the CDR3 is TGTGCCAGTAGTATAGACCCAGGAGGCACCTACAATGAGCAGTTCTTC. Translated, it gives CASSIDPGGTYNEQFF. The J gene is TRBJ2-1, the V gene TRBV19, with D possibly being TRBD2 (5 bases). The CDR3 consists of 16 residues. The germline gives CDR1 LNHDA, CDR2 SQIVND (reference sequence). V was clipped by 0 bases and J by 2 bases, with 11 bases between them.

V gene TRBV27 combines with J gene TRBJ1-4; the match to TRBD1 covers 10 bases. The CDR3 runs to 15 residues. The V gene end was trimmed by 4 bases and the J gene end by 8 bases; junction bases not matched to a gene: 7. Germline V lookup: CDR1 MNHEY, CDR2 SMNVEV (reference sequence). CDR3: CASSSAGTGEEKLFF. The DNA for the CDR3 is TGTGCCAGCAGTTCCGCCGGGACAGGGGAGGAAAAACTGTTTTTT.

This clone has ten or more counts. The J gene is TRBJ2-7, the V gene TRBV28, with TRBD2 matching over 9 bases. This CDR3 has 18 amino acids. Per the germline V gene, CDR1 is MDHEN and CDR2 is SYDVKM. J lost 7 bases, V lost 1 base, and 17 bases had no gene match. CDR3 in amino acids: CASSLFFLGSGRMREQYF. The CDR3 nucleotides read TGTGCCAGCAGTTTATTTTTTTTGGGGAGCGGGAGGATGCGAGAGCAGTACTTC.

This clone was observed once. The chain couples TRBV9 to TRBJ1-3; D remains unclear. This CDR3 is 14 amino acids long. The V and J ends lost 6 bases and 1 base respectively, with 11 bases between them. Germline V gene data show CDR1 as SGDLS and CDR2 as YYNGEE. The CDR3 is CASNHPGSGNTIYF. In DNA, the CDR3 is TGTGCCAGCAACCACCCCGGGTCTGGAAACACCATATATTTT.

V usage is TRBV5-6 and J usage is TRBJ2-3, with 14 positions matching TRBD2. Germline-derived CDR1 and CDR2 are SGHDT and YYEEEE. Trimming removed 4 bases from V and 5 bases from J; junction bases left unmatched: 9. This CDR3 is built from 17 residues. The CDR3 DNA reads TGTGCCAGCAGCCCCGGGACTAGCGGGAGTAGGAGAGATACGCAGTATTTT. This encodes CASSPGTSGSRRDTQYF.

The chain couples TRBV29-1 to TRBJ1-2; possibly TRBD1 for D (6 bases). Per the germline V gene, CDR1 is SQVTM and CDR2 is ANQGSEA. V dropped 2 bases and J dropped 7 bases, with 17 bases sitting between them. CDR3 length: 14 amino acids. CDR3 sequence (DNA): TGCAGCGTTGAAAGGGACAAAGTACGGCGTGGCTACACCTTC. It specifies CSVERDKVRRGYTF.

This sequence joins TRBV30 and TRBJ1-2, with D possibly matching TRBD1 (5 bases). Germline CDR1 GTSNPN, CDR2 SVGIG (reference sequence). The V end lost 3 bases, the J end lost 3 bases, and 8 bases lay between the germline ends. The CDR3 is 12 amino acids. The CDR3 protein is CAWRGGDYGYTF. CDR3 nucleotide sequence: TGTGCCTGGAGGGGAGGGGACTATGGCTACACCTTC.

This chain connects TRBV19 to TRBJ2-3; TRBD2 matches 9 bases. This CDR3 comprises 15 residues. Germline CDR1 and CDR2: LNHDA and SQIVND (reference sequence). Trimming at V came to 4 bases and at J to 6 bases, leaving 8 bases not matched to a gene. The CDR3 DNA reads as TGTGCCAGTAGTAGGGCGGGAGGGCGAGGGGATACGCAGTATTTT. As protein: CASSRAGGRGDTQYF.

The chain uses TRBV28 and TRBJ1-3, with 9 bases fitting TRBD1. This CDR3 contains 15 residues. V shed 2 bases, J shed 4 bases, and the junction held 3 bases outside the gene matches. Looked up from germline, CDR1 is MDHEN and CDR2 is SYDVKM. The CDR3 sequence: CASSLGQGTGNTIYF. The CDR3 nucleotides read TGTGCCAGCAGTTTAGGACAGGGGACAGGAAACACCATATATTTT.

J is TRBJ1-5 and V is TRBV5-5; D may be TRBD1 (5 bases). Per germline, CDR1 SGHKS and CDR2 YYEKEE (reference sequence). The CDR3 contains 13 residues. Trimming took off 7 bases at V and 4 bases at J, with 12 bases between the two ends. The CDR3 protein is CASGGSGNQPQHF. As DNA, the CDR3 is TGTGCCAGCGGGGGGAGCGGAAATCAGCCCCAGCATTTT. The complete variable domain, with remaining parts taken from reference TRBV5-5 and TRBJ1-5, reads DAGVTQSPTHLIKTRGQQVTLRCSPISGHKSVSWYQQVLGQGPQFIFQYYEKEERGRGNFPDRFSARQFPNYSSELNVNALLLGDSALYLCASGGSGNQPQHFGDGTRLSIL.

V usage is TRBV5-4 and J usage is TRBJ2-5, with 9 bases lining up with TRBD2. V was clipped by 4 bases and J by 9 bases; unmatched bases: 10. The CDR3 is made up of 14 amino acids. Germline assignment: CDR1 SGHNT and CDR2 YYREEE (reference sequence). As DNA, the CDR3 is TGTGCCAGCAGCCCGGGCGGGGGGGCCAGGGCCCAGTACTTC. This encodes CASSPGGGARAQYF.